Each of the 5 T cell receptor beta chains below was sequenced from the same sample in a study of blood T cell repertoires in COVID-19. Libraries were prepared by immunoSEQ multiplex PCR; TCRdb keeps only in-frame clonotypes and omits some of them. The sample has some 38,000 clones, approximately 85% seen once. The specimen was peripheral blood. The receptors stem from a man in his fifties or sixties with active or convalescent COVID-19.

This clone was seen once. V usage is TRBV28 and J usage is TRBJ1-6, with TRBD1 matching over 8 bases. This CDR3 has 15 residues. Germline CDR1 MDHEN, CDR2 SYDVKM. The V segment lost 2 bases and the J segment 9 bases; nucleotides outside the gene matches: 6. In nucleotides, the CDR3 is TGTGCCAGCAGTTTAGGACAGGGAAGAGGTTCACCCCTCCACTTT. It yields the protein CASSLGQGRGSPLHF.

The rearrangement links TRBV6-5 to TRBJ1-4; D might be TRBD1 (6 bases). Germline V gives CDR1 MNHEY, CDR2 SVGAGI. The length of the CDR3 is 14 residues. V lost 6 bases and J lost 2, with 10 bases in between. CDR3 in DNA: TGTGCCAGCAGCCGGACAGTGACTAATGAAAAACTGTTTTTT. Translation gives CASSRTVTNEKLFF.

The chain couples TRBV2 to TRBJ2-1, with 13 bases that match TRBD2. Per germline, CDR1 SNHLY and CDR2 FYNNEI. This CDR3 spans 15 amino acids. V dropped 6 bases and J dropped 14; count of bases not matched to a gene: 13. The CDR3 here is CASRPTSGRASGEFF. For the CDR3, the DNA is TGTGCCAGCAGGCCAACTAGCGGGAGGGCCTCCGGGGAGTTCTTC.

This chain uses TRBV4-1 with TRBJ1-5; D is unresolved. The V gene lost 1 base and the J gene lost 3 bases, with 4 bases spanning the gap. The length of the CDR3 is 13 residues. CDR1 MGHRA and CDR2 YSYEKL come from the germline V gene. The CDR3 coding sequence is TGCGCCAGCAGCCAAGGGCCCAATCAGCCCCAGCATTTT. Translated: CASSQGPNQPQHF.

This chain joins TRBV7-8 and TRBJ2-1, with TRBD2 identical over 12 bases. The J segment lost 7 bases and the V segment lost 5 bases, leaving 6 bases of the junction unmatched. The CDR3 extends over 15 amino acids. The germline CDR1 and CDR2 sequences are SGHVS and FQNEAQ. The CDR3 coding sequence is TGTGCCAGCAGCCCCCTAGCGGGAGGGGGGAATGAGCAGTTCTTC. This codes for CASSPLAGGGNEQFF. Based on the CDR3 plus reference TRBV7-8 and TRBJ2-1, the full variable domain is GAGVSQSPRYKVAKRGQDVALRCDPISGHVSLFWYQQALGQGPEFLTYFQNEAQLDKSGLPSDRFFAERPEGSVSTLKIQRTQQEDSAVYLCASSPLAGGGNEQFFGPGTRLTVL.